This is a list of T cell receptor beta chains from one sample in a study of T cells in Graves' hyperthyroidism and ophthalmopathy. TCRdb analysed the multiplex PCR reads with MiXCR anew, one entry per CDR3 protein. The data hold some 510,000 distinct CDR3 sequences, with 20% to 25% observed a single time. The material sequenced was blood. The receptors originated from a man younger than 30 with Graves' hyperthyroidism. The CDR3 runs from the conserved cysteine through the conserved F or W. Fields, in order: V gene, clone size, CDR3 length, D gene, J gene, CDR3 protein, CDR3 DNA. The D gene is left open where the match is weak. Some rows mark clone size as missing; the rest say once, few, many or name a class of expanded clone.

v_call: TRBV13; clone_size: many; cdr3_length: 14; d_call: TRBD1; j_call: TRBJ2-7; cdr3_aa: CASSPSVQGDEQYF; cdr3_nt: TGTGCCAGCAGCCCCAGCGTACAGGGGGACGAGCAGTACTTC
v_call: TRBV12-3/TRBV12-4; clone_size: many; cdr3_length: 13; d_call: NA; j_call: TRBJ2-2; cdr3_aa: CASTPLGIGELFF; cdr3_nt: TGTGCCAGCACCCCCTTGGGCATCGGGGAGCTGTTTTTT
v_call: TRBV5-1; clone_size: few; cdr3_length: 13; d_call: NA; j_call: TRBJ1-2; cdr3_aa: CASSPGLNYGYSF; cdr3_nt: TGCGCCAGCAGTCCAGGGCTCAACTATGGCTACAGCTTC
v_call: TRBV6-1; clone_size: NA; cdr3_length: 16; d_call: NA; j_call: TRBJ1-6; cdr3_aa: CASSEAGHVGNSPLHF; cdr3_nt: TGTGCCAGCAGTGAAGCAGGACACGTCGGCAATTCACCCCTCCACTTT
v_call: TRBV2; clone_size: few; cdr3_length: 15; d_call: TRBD1; j_call: TRBJ2-7; cdr3_aa: CASSDIDRGLGEQYF; cdr3_nt: TGTGCCAGCAGTGATATCGACAGGGGGCTGGGCGAGCAGTACTTC
v_call: TRBV6-5; clone_size: many; cdr3_length: 17; d_call: TRBD1; j_call: TRBJ1-5; cdr3_aa: CASSSGTGIGQGQPQHF; cdr3_nt: TGTGCCAGCAGTTCCGGGACAGGGATTGGACAGGGTCAGCCCCAGCATTTT
v_call: TRBV5-1; clone_size: NA; cdr3_length: 14; d_call: NA; j_call: TRBJ1-1; cdr3_aa: CASSLDRAHTEAFF; cdr3_nt: TGCGCCAGCAGCTTGGACAGGGCCCACACTGAAGCTTTCTTT
v_call: TRBV30; clone_size: many; cdr3_length: 13; d_call: NA; j_call: TRBJ1-1; cdr3_aa: CAWSVHGNTEAFF; cdr3_nt: TGTGCCTGGAGTGTACACGGGAACACTGAAGCTTTCTTT
v_call: TRBV6-1; clone_size: NA; cdr3_length: 14; d_call: TRBD2; j_call: TRBJ2-5; cdr3_aa: CASRAGGPPKTQYF; cdr3_nt: TGTGCCAGCAGGGCGGGAGGGCCTCCTAAGACCCAGTACTTC
v_call: TRBV6-1; clone_size: NA; cdr3_length: 15; d_call: NA; j_call: TRBJ1-1; cdr3_aa: CASSVPRVMNTEAFF; cdr3_nt: TGTGCCAGCAGTGTGCCGAGGGTGATGAACACTGAAGCTTTCTTT